This T cell receptor (beta chain) was sequenced during a study of beta chain features in type 1 diabetes. Study-level points and caveats: People with Type 1 diabetes carried modestly yet significantly shorter TCRB CDR3s in all four CD4+ subsets.

Points on this clone: Its antigen is unidentified. One junction end disagrees with the germline gene, perhaps due to a read error.

Investigators reverse transcribed all isolated RNA, so they sequenced expressed TCRB transcripts. Libraries were prepared by immunoSEQ multiplex PCR; TCRdb keeps only in-frame clonotypes and omits some of them. The sample contains 970,000 or so clones, 15% to 20% of which appear only once. Material: naive CD4+ T cells from blood. The receptor's source is a woman aged 18-29 years in good health.

The CDR3 sequence: CASSWLRMSCYGYTF. The CDR3 DNA reads as TGTGCTAGCAGCTGGCTTCGAATGTCATGCTATGGCTACACCTTC. This sequence joins TRBV7-7 and TRBJ1-2, with unresolved D. Germline CDR1 and CDR2: SSHAT and FNYEAQ (reference sequence). This CDR3 spans 15 amino acids.